These 20 T cell receptor beta chains were sequenced from one sample in a study of tumor-infiltrating lymphocytes in primary liver carcinoma. cDNA specific to TCR beta was made from about 550 ng of total RNA, with a constant-region primer employed for priming. Investigators got TCR beta libraries out of three nested multiplex PCR rounds, done with slightly modified ARM-PCR. In the first two PCR rounds, TRBV1-TRBV30 forward primers were paired with a C-beta reverse primer, and each round lasted roughly 10 cycles. TCRdb analysed the multiplex PCR reads with MiXCR anew, one entry per CDR3 protein. The repertoire has about 320,000 distinct CDR3 sequences, roughly two thirds of them found once; the top ten carry approximately 9.4%. The authors took blood RNA from unsorted whole blood and also extracted germline DNA. Material for sequencing was peripheral blood. Receptor source: a man aged 40-49 years with primary liver carcinoma and hepatitis B virus infection.

The chain employs TRBV5-5 and TRBJ2-1; D is uncertain. The CDR3 consists of 15 residues. The ends were cut back, 2 bases at V and 3 bases at J, with 12 bases in the middle. Germline V gene sequence: CDR1 SGHKS, CDR2 YYEKEE (reference sequence). The CDR3 DNA is TGTGCCAGCAGCTTAATTGAGACTGTCTACAATGAGCAGTTCTTC. As protein: CASSLIETVYNEQFF. The whole variable domain, filled in from reference TRBV5-5 and TRBJ2-1, reads DAGVTQSPTHLIKTRGQQVTLRCSPISGHKSVSWYQQVLGQGPQFIFQYYEKEERGRGNFPDRFSARQFPNYSSELNVNALLLGDSALYLCASSLIETVYNEQFFGPGTRLTVL.

This clonotype was detected ten times or more. This chain links TRBV30 with TRBJ2-3; TRBD2 is a possible D gene (6 bases). CDR3 size: 14 residues. Per the germline V gene, CDR1 is GTSNPN and CDR2 is SVGIG (reference sequence). With 7 bases removed from V and 1 base from J, the gap between germline ends came to 15 bases. The CDR3 DNA sequence: TGTGCCTCCGGCCTCACGGGAGGCACAGATACGCAGTATTTT. This translates into CASGLTGGTDTQYF.

Concerning this clonotype itself: Its ends do not fully match the called genes, so a read error is possible. The chain is built from TRBV5-4 and TRBJ2-1; 7 bases fit TRBD2. Germline V gives CDR1 SGHNT, CDR2 YYREEE (reference sequence). The CDR3 is 15 residues long. Here the CDR3 DNA reads TGTGCCGGCAGCTTGGGACTAAAAGGTTACAATGAGCAGCTCTTC. Translation gives CAGSLGLKGYNEQLF.

In regard to this clonotype: Possible read error: a much larger clone is one base away. The chain employs TRBV11-2 and TRBJ2-7; 7 positions agree with TRBD1. CDR1 and CDR2 (germline): SGHAT, FQNNGV. The CDR3 is 14 amino acids. Here the CDR3 reads CVSSEQGNSYEQYF. CDR3 nucleotides: TGTGTCAGCAGCGAACAGGGGAACTCCTACGAGCAGTACTTC.

This clonotype was observed a handful of times. The chain couples TRBV5-6 to TRBJ2-7; 10 nucleotides line up with TRBD1. Germline lookup yields CDR1 SGHDT and CDR2 YYEEEE. The CDR3 covers 14 residues. V gave up 4 bases and J gave up 9 bases; unmatched junction bases: 10. The CDR3 bases are TGTGCCAGCAGCCCACCGGGACAGGGGCAACGGCAGTACTTC. As protein: CASSPPGQGQRQYF. Variable domain in full (rest from reference TRBV5-6 and TRBJ2-7): DAGVTQSPTHLIKTRGQQVTLRCSPKSGHDTVSWYQQALGQGPQFIFQYYEEEERQRGNFPDRFSGHQFPNYSSELNVNALLLGDSALYLCASSPPGQGQRQYFGPGTRLTVT.

On this clonotype itself: The conserved final phenylalanine or tryptophan is absent from the CDR3, which likely points to a read error. Written as DNA, the CDR3 is TGTGCCTGGGGGGAGAGACCCAAATCCTACAATGAGCAGTTCTAC. Protein: CAWGERPKSYNEQFY. The chain couples TRBV30 to TRBJ2-1, with D perhaps matching TRBD2 (5 bases). In germline, CDR1 is GTSNPN, CDR2 SVGIG (reference sequence). There are 15 residues in the CDR3. V gave up 5 bases and J gave up 1 base, with 15 bases separating them.

This chain uses TRBV6-5 with TRBJ2-2, with TRBD2 matching 7 bases. V shed 9 bases and J 13 bases; nucleotides not matched to a gene: 17. The CDR3 totals 14 residues. The germline CDR1 and CDR2 sequences are MNHEY and SVGAGI. The CDR3 here is CASTLAGSTGRLFF. The CDR3 bases are TGTGCCAGTACTTTAGCGGGTTCTACCGGGAGGCTGTTTTTT.

To note about this clonotype: At one end, the junction sequence differs from germline, possibly due to a read error. The rearrangement links TRBV4-3 to TRBJ2-1; 8 bases align to TRBD1. Germline V gives CDR1 LGHNA, CDR2 YSLEER. The CDR3 is made up of 18 amino acids. CDR3 nucleotide sequence: TGCGCCAGCAGCCAAGATCTGGCGCAGACAGGGGCCTATAATGAGCAGTTCTTC. Translated: CASSQDLAQTGAYNEQFF.

Concerning this clonotype itself: A read error may produce the germline difference seen at one junction end. The V call is TRBV29-1, the J call TRBJ2-3; 7 nucleotides line up with TRBD2. The CDR3 totals 14 residues. Germline assignment: CDR1 SQVTM and CDR2 ANQGSEA. The CDR3 here is CSVVPRTRTDAQYF. CDR3 sequence (DNA): TGCAGCGTTGTTCCGAGGACTAGAACAGATGCGCAGTATTTT.

This clonotype was counted at least ten times. V gene TRBV18 combines with J gene TRBJ1-1; TRBD1 matches at 10 bases. The CDR3 extends over 14 amino acids. The germline gives CDR1 KGHSH, CDR2 LQKENI. After removal of 2 bases from V and 11 bases from J, the junction contained 8 bases not matched to a gene. CDR3 coding DNA: TGTGCCAGCTCACCAGAGGGACAGGGGTCTACGGCTTTCTTT. Protein product: CASSPEGQGSTAFF.

J is TRBJ2-5 and V is TRBV5-1; 13 nucleotides line up with TRBD2. This CDR3 contains 17 residues. V shed 1 base and J 4 bases; nucleotides not matched to a gene: 7. The germline CDR1 and CDR2 sequences are SGHRS and YFSETQ. The CDR3 region is CASSLLGLAGTGETQYF. CDR3 in DNA: TGCGCCAGCAGCTTGCTGGGACTAGCGGGAACCGGAGAGACCCAGTACTTC.

Concerning this clonotype: The conserved final phenylalanine or tryptophan is absent from the CDR3, which likely points to a read error. It is unclear where the CDR3 begins or ends on the DNA, so no DNA is shown, and the CDR3 is as TCRdb lists it. This sequence joins TRBV11-2 and TRBJ1-1. Germline CDR1 reads SGHAT; CDR2 reads FQNNGV. With termini counted, the CDR3 has 14 amino acids. The CDR3: CASSLVGGDTEAIL.

This clonotype was recorded once. A much larger clone differs from this one at a single base, so this may be a read error. The chain links TRBV6-1 to TRBJ2-2, with D possibly TRBD2 on 6 matching bases. The V gene's germline CDR1 is MNHNS and CDR2 SASEGT. The CDR3 length is 15 residues. CDR3 residues: CASSSRSGNIGELFF. DNA of the CDR3: TGTGCCAGCAGTTCCCGTAGCGGTAACATCGGGGAGCTGTTTTTT.

Only a few counts were recorded for this clonotype. Written as DNA, the CDR3 is TGCGCCAGCAGCCAAGGCGGACAGGGGGCCGATGAGCAGTTCTTC. Its protein product is CASSQGGQGADEQFF. The chain is built from TRBV4-1 and TRBJ2-1, with TRBD1 matching 11 bases. V dropped 1 base and J dropped 8; count of bases not matched to a gene: 4. Germline loops: CDR1 MGHRA, CDR2 YSYEKL. The CDR3 totals 15 residues.

Comment on this clonotype: One base away lies a much larger clone, so this may be a sequencing read error. This chain connects TRBV4-1 to TRBJ2-3; TRBD2 aligns across 9 bases. This CDR3 comprises 17 residues. V trimming: 4 bases; J trimming: 7 bases; junction bases outside the gene matches: 15. Per the germline V gene, CDR1 is MGHRA and CDR2 is YSYEKL. The chain's CDR3 is CASSPPTPAGGLYTQYF. In DNA, the CDR3 is TGCGCCAGCAGCCCGCCAACACCAGCGGGAGGCCTGTATACGCAGTATTTT.

This clonotype was found a few times. The rearrangement links TRBV30 to TRBJ1-1, with D perhaps matching TRBD1 (6 bases). V gave up 3 bases and J gave up 12 bases, with 17 bases separating them. The germline V gene has CDR1 GTSNPN and CDR2 SVGIG (reference sequence). The CDR3 is 12 residues long. CDR3: CAWREWGGETFF. The CDR3 DNA reads TGTGCCTGGAGAGAATGGGGGGGCGAAACTTTCTTT.

The genes are TRBV5-1 and TRBJ2-3; D is tentatively TRBD1 or TRBD2 (5 bases each). This CDR3 contains 15 residues. The V and J ends lost 6 bases and 3 bases respectively, with 17 bases between them. Germline assignment: CDR1 SGHRS and CDR2 YFSETQ. The CDR3 region is CASIPTGLVTDTQYF. CDR3 coding DNA: TGCGCCAGCATCCCAACAGGACTCGTGACAGATACGCAGTATTTT.

The chain has TRBV20-1 and TRBJ2-5; D unresolved. V gave up 6 bases and J gave up 5 bases, with 10 bases separating them. Germline V gives CDR1 DFQATT, CDR2 SNEGSKA (reference sequence). The CDR3 is 11 amino acids. CDR3 sequence (DNA): TGCAGTGCATACAACTCGGAGACCCAGTACTTC. It specifies CSAYNSETQYF.

This clonotype has at least ten counts. J is TRBJ1-1 and V is TRBV11-2, with D unclear. The ends were cut back, 1 base at V and 3 bases at J, with 12 bases in the middle. In germline, CDR1 is SGHAT, CDR2 FQNNGV. The CDR3 loop spans 15 amino acids. The CDR3 spells CASSLVLKGDTEAFF. The CDR3 DNA sequence: TGTGCCAGCAGCTTAGTTTTAAAGGGAGACACTGAAGCTTTCTTT.

Remarks on this clonotype: A single base separates this from a much larger clone, so it may be a read error. V gene TRBV6-2 or TRBV6-3 combines with J gene TRBJ2-1; 13 bases agree with TRBD2. The length of the CDR3 is 15 residues. CDR1 is MNHEY and CDR2 is SVGEGT in the germline V gene. The CDR3 DNA is TGTGCCAGCACCTCGGGACTAGCGGGGTACAATGAGCGGTTCTTC. The encoded protein is CASTSGLAGYNERFF.